This T cell receptor (beta chain) was identified in a study of T-cell memory formation after mild COVID-19. Across the study: TCR clusters were largely donor specific. Whole-study findings and limits: Later expanders leaned toward CD4+, whereas clones contracting from day 15 to 85 were balanced CD4/CD8.

With 4 bases clipped from V and 0 bases from J, the junction kept 7 bases outside the gene matches. This CDR3 comprises 16 residues. Germline CDR1 is SGHRS and CDR2 is YFSETQ. Comments on this clonotype: The target antigen is unknown.

cDNA libraries for TCR alpha and TCR beta, carrying sample barcodes and UMIs, came from 5'RACE with constant-segment primers. TCRdb passed the 5' RACE reads through MiXCR, listing each CDR3 protein once. The table lists about 320,000 distinct CDR3 sequences, approximately 15% of them singletons. The V call is TRBV5-1, the J call TRBJ1-3, with TRBD1 identical over 7 bases. The TCR was taken from a man aged 18 to 30 who had mild COVID-19 (a few samples of this study predate the infection). Cell type and time point are not known. Sequences were obtained from PBMCs or a T cell subset sorted from them (not recorded which). CDR3 coding DNA: TGCGCCAGCAGCCCCGGGACAGCCATCTCTGGAAACACCATATATTTT. Translated: CASSPGTAISGNTIYF.